This T cell receptor beta chain was identified during a study of CD8+CD57+ T cells in acquired aplastic anemia. Study background: Sorted CD4+ and CD8+ cell DNA averaged around 3.5 ug. Findings and caveats of the study: Patients shared around 30 CD8+ CDR3 sequences with controls.

Turning to this clonotype: The antigen remains unidentified. A junction boundary mismatches the germline segment, possibly from a read error.

Both TCR beta VDJ combination and CDR3 sequence profiling were carried out. Genomic DNA was the template for this profiling. MiXCR was run by TCRdb on the reads, yielding one entry per CDR3 protein. The repertoire holds 150,000 to 200,000 distinct CDR3 sequences, with approximately 46% as singletons. The CDR3 consists of 17 residues. Germline V CDR1 and CDR2: SGHVS, FQNEAQ. This chain joins TRBV7-8 and TRBJ2-7, with 10 bases identical to TRBD1. The sample comprised sorted CD4+, CD8+, or CD8+CD57+ T cells (not recorded which) from PBMCs. This receptor was identified in a human donor in good health. CDR3 in amino acids: CASSPRSSGQGFHELCF. Here the CDR3 DNA reads TGTGCCAGCAGCCCTCGCTCCTCGGGACAGGGGTTCCACGAGCTGTGCTTC. The variable domain in full, completed from reference TRBV7-8 and TRBJ2-7, reads GAGVSQSPRYKVAKRGQDVALRCDPISGHVSLFWYQQALGQGPEFLTYFQNEAQLDKSGLPSDRFFAERPEGSVSTLKIQRTQQEDSAVYLCASSPRSSGQGFHELCFGPGTRLTVT.